This is a list of T cell receptor beta chains from one sample in a study of CD8 T cells in Susac syndrome. TCRdb itself ran the immunoSEQ multiplex PCR reads through MiXCR, one entry per CDR3 protein. This table has over 350,000 distinct CDR3 sequences, approximately 85% appearing once. Sequencing input: CD8+ T cells from PBMCs. The source of these receptors is a human donor with multiple sclerosis. CDR3s include the opening cysteine and the closing phenylalanine or tryptophan. The order of the fields is CDR3 DNA, CDR3 protein, clone size, J gene, D gene, V gene. D genes are given only for firm matches. Some rows have no size entry. The others give once, few or many, or a class for an expanded clone.

cdr3_nt: TGTGCCAGCAGTTACTCCGGGGAAGGCAATCAGCCCCAGCATTTT
cdr3_aa: CASSYSGEGNQPQHF
clone_size: -
j_call: TRBJ1-5
d_call: -
v_call: TRBV6-2/TRBV6-3

cdr3_nt: TGTGCCAGCAGCAAAGTCTCCAGGGATGGCCGGGGAGCTTTTTTT
cdr3_aa: CASSKVSRDGRGAFF
clone_size: -
j_call: TRBJ2-2
d_call: -
v_call: TRBV21-1

cdr3_nt: TGTGCCAGCAGTAGACACGACAGGCTTAATGAAAAACTGTTTTTT
cdr3_aa: CASSRHDRLNEKLFF
clone_size: -
j_call: TRBJ1-4
d_call: -
v_call: TRBV12-3/TRBV12-4

cdr3_nt: TGCGCCAGCAGCTCAAGGACCAACTCCTACGAGCAGTACTTC
cdr3_aa: CASSSRTNSYEQYF
clone_size: -
j_call: TRBJ2-7
d_call: -
v_call: TRBV5-1

cdr3_nt: TGTGCCACCCGGGACTCTAAAGACAATGAGCAGTTCTTC
cdr3_aa: CATRDSKDNEQFF
clone_size: -
j_call: TRBJ2-1
d_call: -
v_call: TRBV25-1

cdr3_nt: TGTGCCATATCTCCTAGTGGTCTCTCGGAAGAGCAGTTCTTC
cdr3_aa: CAISPSGLSEEQFF
clone_size: -
j_call: TRBJ2-1
d_call: -
v_call: TRBV10-3

cdr3_nt: TGTGCCAGCAGCCCGTGGACTAGCGGGAGGTACGAGCAGTACTTC
cdr3_aa: CASSPWTSGRYEQYF
clone_size: -
j_call: TRBJ2-7
d_call: TRBD2
v_call: TRBV7-2

cdr3_nt: TGCAGCGTGCATACAGGGGTCAACACTGAAGCTTTCTTT
cdr3_aa: CSVHTGVNTEAFF
clone_size: -
j_call: TRBJ1-1
d_call: TRBD1
v_call: TRBV29-1

cdr3_nt: TGTGCTAGCAGCTTAGGCTCTAGCGGCGACAATGAGCAGTTCTTC
cdr3_aa: CASSLGSSGDNEQFF
clone_size: -
j_call: TRBJ2-1
d_call: TRBD2
v_call: TRBV7-7

cdr3_nt: TGCGCCAGCAGCTTGAGAGGACCGAACACCGGGGAGCTGTTTTTT
cdr3_aa: CASSLRGPNTGELFF
clone_size: few
j_call: TRBJ2-2
d_call: -
v_call: TRBV5-1

cdr3_nt: TGTGCCTGGAGTGTAGGGGGAAGAGAGAACACTGAAGCTTTCTTT
cdr3_aa: CAWSVGGRENTEAFF
clone_size: -
j_call: TRBJ1-1
d_call: -
v_call: TRBV30

cdr3_nt: TGCGCCAGCAGCCAGGGACACCTGAACACTGAAGCTTTCTTT
cdr3_aa: CASSQGHLNTEAFF
clone_size: few
j_call: TRBJ1-1
d_call: -
v_call: TRBV5-1

cdr3_nt: TGCGCCAGCAGCTTGGTGGCAGATCCTCTGGACGAGCAGTACTTC
cdr3_aa: CASSLVADPLDEQYF
clone_size: -
j_call: TRBJ2-7
d_call: -
v_call: TRBV5-1

cdr3_nt: TGTGCCAGTAGCCTCGTGGACACCTCATACAATGAGCAGTTCTTC
cdr3_aa: CASSLVDTSYNEQFF
clone_size: -
j_call: TRBJ2-1
d_call: -
v_call: TRBV19

cdr3_nt: TGTGCCAGCAGCTTAGTCGTGAGGGTGTCGAAAGAGACCCAGTACTTC
cdr3_aa: CASSLVVRVSKETQYF
clone_size: -
j_call: TRBJ2-5
d_call: -
v_call: TRBV7-9

cdr3_nt: TGTGCCAGCAGTTTATTTAGAAACGGGAATACGCAGTATTTT
cdr3_aa: CASSLFRNGNTQYF
clone_size: -
j_call: TRBJ2-3
d_call: -
v_call: TRBV12-3/TRBV12-4

cdr3_nt: TGCGCCAGCAGCCAAATGAAGCCGGGACAGGACCCCTACGAGCAGTACTTC
cdr3_aa: CASSQMKPGQDPYEQYF
clone_size: -
j_call: TRBJ2-7
d_call: TRBD1
v_call: TRBV4-1

cdr3_nt: TGTGCCAGCACTAAGGACAGGGGGGGAAGCAATCAGCCCCAGCATTTT
cdr3_aa: CASTKDRGGSNQPQHF
clone_size: few
j_call: TRBJ1-5
d_call: TRBD1
v_call: TRBV6-1

cdr3_nt: TGTGCCTGGATTCAGGCCAGCTCTGGAAACACCATATATTTT
cdr3_aa: CAWIQASSGNTIYF
clone_size: once
j_call: TRBJ1-3
d_call: -
v_call: TRBV30

cdr3_nt: TGCGCCAGCAGTGAGTTCCGGCCCAGCACAGATACGCAGTATTTT
cdr3_aa: CASSEFRPSTDTQYF
clone_size: -
j_call: TRBJ2-3
d_call: -
v_call: TRBV10-2

cdr3_nt: TGCGCCAGCAGCCAACTTGTAAGGAGCTCCTACGAGCAGTACTTC
cdr3_aa: CASSQLVRSSYEQYF
clone_size: -
j_call: TRBJ2-7
d_call: -
v_call: TRBV4-1

cdr3_nt: TGTGCCAGCAGCCCGCAGGGTTACACTGAAGCTTTCTTT
cdr3_aa: CASSPQGYTEAFF
clone_size: few
j_call: TRBJ1-1
d_call: -
v_call: TRBV5-5

cdr3_nt: TGTGCCTGCCTAACAACGAACACTGAAGCTTTCTTT
cdr3_aa: CACLTTNTEAFF
clone_size: -
j_call: TRBJ1-1
d_call: -
v_call: TRBV30

cdr3_nt: TGCGCCAGCAGCCAGGTGACTAGCAGACCCCAAGAGACCCAGTACTTC
cdr3_aa: CASSQVTSRPQETQYF
clone_size: -
j_call: TRBJ2-5
d_call: TRBD2
v_call: TRBV4-1

cdr3_nt: TGTGCCAGCAGTGAAGCTCATATCTCTGGGGCTGCCTACAATGAGCAGTTCTTC
cdr3_aa: CASSEAHISGAAYNEQFF
clone_size: -
j_call: TRBJ2-1
d_call: -
v_call: TRBV2

cdr3_nt: TGTGCCAGCAGCTTAGTTCAGGACGAGCAGTACTTC
cdr3_aa: CASSLVQDEQYF
clone_size: -
j_call: TRBJ2-7
d_call: -
v_call: TRBV7-9

cdr3_nt: TGCGCCAGCAGCCAAGCGATGTCAGGCTACGTCGCAGATACGCAGTATTTT
cdr3_aa: CASSQAMSGYVADTQYF
clone_size: -
j_call: TRBJ2-3
d_call: -
v_call: TRBV4-1

cdr3_nt: TGTGCCAGCAGTGCCACGTCAGGGAACTCCTACGAGCAGTACTTC
cdr3_aa: CASSATSGNSYEQYF
clone_size: -
j_call: TRBJ2-7
d_call: -
v_call: TRBV2

cdr3_nt: TGCAGTGCTAGAGCCATACTAGCGGGATTATACAATGAGCAGTTCTTC
cdr3_aa: CSARAILAGLYNEQFF
clone_size: -
j_call: TRBJ2-1
d_call: TRBD2
v_call: TRBV20-1

cdr3_nt: TGTGCCAGCAGTTTAGAGGCTAGCGGAATAATTAACAATGAGCAGTTCTTC
cdr3_aa: CASSLEASGIINNEQFF
clone_size: -
j_call: TRBJ2-1
d_call: TRBD2
v_call: TRBV12-3/TRBV12-4

cdr3_nt: TGTGCCAGCAGTTTAGCAGGGTTTGGCGAGCAGTACTTC
cdr3_aa: CASSLAGFGEQYF
clone_size: -
j_call: TRBJ2-7
d_call: -
v_call: TRBV27

cdr3_nt: TGTGCCAGCAGCTTAGGGGGAGTGGGGGAGACCCAGTACTTC
cdr3_aa: CASSLGGVGETQYF
clone_size: -
j_call: TRBJ2-5
d_call: -
v_call: TRBV7-8

cdr3_nt: TGTGCCAGCAGCGGGGAGAGGTCTAGCACAGATACGCAGTATTTT
cdr3_aa: CASSGERSSTDTQYF
clone_size: once
j_call: TRBJ2-3
d_call: -
v_call: TRBV7-9

cdr3_nt: TGTGCCAGCAGAACGCCAGCGGGAGGCCCTCTCCAAGAAACAGATACGCAGTATTTT
cdr3_aa: CASRTPAGGPLQETDTQYF
clone_size: -
j_call: TRBJ2-3
d_call: TRBD2
v_call: TRBV12-3/TRBV12-4

cdr3_nt: TGTGCCAGCAGTTTGCCGGCTAACTATGGCTACACCTTC
cdr3_aa: CASSLPANYGYTF
clone_size: -
j_call: TRBJ1-2
d_call: -
v_call: TRBV28

cdr3_nt: TGTGCCAGCTCACCAGGCGGGACCCAGCATTTT
cdr3_aa: CASSPGGTQHF
clone_size: -
j_call: TRBJ1-5
d_call: -
v_call: TRBV18

cdr3_nt: TGTGCCAGCTCGGACACCCTCCCCCCCTACGAGCAGTACTTC
cdr3_aa: CASSDTLPPYEQYF
clone_size: -
j_call: TRBJ2-7
d_call: -
v_call: TRBV7-9

cdr3_nt: TGCGCCAGCAGCCACCCGGGGGGTGGCCAGTACTTC
cdr3_aa: CASSHPGGGQYF
clone_size: -
j_call: TRBJ2-5
d_call: TRBD2
v_call: TRBV4-1

cdr3_nt: TGTGCCTTGGAGGATGGAGGGACCGGGGAGCTGTTTTTT
cdr3_aa: CALEDGGTGELFF
clone_size: -
j_call: TRBJ2-2
d_call: -
v_call: TRBV30

cdr3_nt: TGTGCCAGCAGTTTGTCCGGGACAGATACCTATCAGCCCCAGCATTTT
cdr3_aa: CASSLSGTDTYQPQHF
clone_size: -
j_call: TRBJ1-5
d_call: TRBD1
v_call: TRBV28

cdr3_nt: TGCGCCAGCAGCCAAGTCCCAGGCGACTATGGCTACACCTTC
cdr3_aa: CASSQVPGDYGYTF
clone_size: -
j_call: TRBJ1-2
d_call: -
v_call: TRBV4-1

cdr3_nt: TGTGCCAGCAGGGATTACCGGGACGGGGGGAATGGTCAGCCCCAGCATTTT
cdr3_aa: CASRDYRDGGNGQPQHF
clone_size: -
j_call: TRBJ1-5
d_call: -
v_call: TRBV2

cdr3_nt: TGTGCCAGCAGCGACAGACTTCGGGACCTGAATTTCCAAGAGACCCAGTACTTC
cdr3_aa: CASSDRLRDLNFQETQYF
clone_size: -
j_call: TRBJ2-5
d_call: -
v_call: TRBV3-1

cdr3_nt: TGTGCCAGCAGCTTGGGACAGGGGGCCAGTGAAGCTTTCTTT
cdr3_aa: CASSLGQGASEAFF
clone_size: -
j_call: TRBJ1-1
d_call: TRBD1
v_call: TRBV7-3

cdr3_nt: TGCGCCAGCAGCCAAACCGTAGGGGTAGAAGGAACTGAAGCTTTCTTT
cdr3_aa: CASSQTVGVEGTEAFF
clone_size: -
j_call: TRBJ1-1
d_call: -
v_call: TRBV4-1

cdr3_nt: TGTGCCAGCCATGGGGCGCATGAGCAGTTCTTC
cdr3_aa: CASHGAHEQFF
clone_size: -
j_call: TRBJ2-1
d_call: -
v_call: TRBV28

cdr3_nt: TGTGCCAGCAGTCCCAGGGGCAGCTATGGCTACACCTTC
cdr3_aa: CASSPRGSYGYTF
clone_size: -
j_call: TRBJ1-2
d_call: -
v_call: TRBV27

cdr3_nt: TGTGCCAGCAGTGAATGGATTAGCGGGGGGGCCAATGAGCAGTTCTTC
cdr3_aa: CASSEWISGGANEQFF
clone_size: -
j_call: TRBJ2-1
d_call: TRBD2
v_call: TRBV2

cdr3_nt: TGCAGCGTCGGCGGGGTGATGAACTATGGCTACACCTTC
cdr3_aa: CSVGGVMNYGYTF
clone_size: once
j_call: TRBJ1-2
d_call: -
v_call: TRBV29-1

cdr3_nt: TGTGCCAGCAGCTTGTCCTGGGCCAGCAGCACAGATACGCAGTATTTT
cdr3_aa: CASSLSWASSTDTQYF
clone_size: -
j_call: TRBJ2-3
d_call: -
v_call: TRBV7-9

cdr3_nt: TGTGCCAGCAGCCACACAGGGGGCCATAGAACGGGGCCTAGCACAGATACGCAGTATTTT
cdr3_aa: CASSHTGGHRTGPSTDTQYF
clone_size: -
j_call: TRBJ2-3
d_call: TRBD1
v_call: TRBV5-6

cdr3_nt: TGTGCCAGCAGCTTCGGTTCAGAGGGGGCAGCCATTCAGTACTTC
cdr3_aa: CASSFGSEGAAIQYF
clone_size: -
j_call: TRBJ2-4
d_call: TRBD1
v_call: TRBV5-4

cdr3_nt: TGTGCCAGCAGTTTAGGGGCCCTCTCCTACGAGCAGTACTTC
cdr3_aa: CASSLGALSYEQYF
clone_size: -
j_call: TRBJ2-7
d_call: -
v_call: TRBV27

cdr3_nt: TGTGCCACCAGCAGACGAACTGGGCTAGCGGGGGTGGGCGGGGAGCTGTTTTTT
cdr3_aa: CATSRRTGLAGVGGELFF
clone_size: -
j_call: TRBJ2-2
d_call: TRBD2
v_call: TRBV15